This entry lists 18 T cell receptor beta chains sequenced from one sample in a study of blood T cell repertoires in COVID-19. Method: immunoSEQ multiplex PCR; TCRdb's copy keeps in-frame clones and lacks some. The sample consists of approximately 53,000 clones, roughly nine tenths of them appearing once. The sequencing sample was made of peripheral blood. These receptors were obtained from a human donor in a cohort sampled during active COVID-19.

This sequence joins TRBV6-5 and TRBJ2-2, with 9 bases identical to TRBD1. V lost 4 bases and J lost 4; bases outside the gene matches: 4. Germline assignment: CDR1 MNHEY and CDR2 SVGAGI. This CDR3 has 15 amino acids. In DNA, the CDR3 is TGTGCCAGCAGTTCGGACAGGGGACCCACCGGGGAGCTGTTTTTT. This codes for CASSSDRGPTGELFF.

This clone was observed a single time. V is TRBV6-5 and J is TRBJ2-1; TRBD1 agrees at 8 bases. The CDR3 has 14 amino acids. V was pared by 4 bases and J by 7 bases, with 6 bases of the junction left unmatched. Germline V gene sequence: CDR1 MNHEY, CDR2 SVGAGI. In nucleotides, the CDR3 is TGTGCCAGCAGTTGGGCGGACAGGGCGAATGAGCAGTTCTTC. Translating it yields CASSWADRANEQFF.

The genes are TRBV4-3 and TRBJ1-6; TRBD1 is a possible D gene (5 bases). The CDR3 covers 13 residues. V lost 0 bases to trimming and J lost 8 bases, with 5 bases between them. Looked up from germline, CDR1 is LGHNA and CDR2 is YSLEER. This CDR3 reads CASSQEQDSPLHF. As DNA, the CDR3 is TGCGCCAGCAGCCAAGAACAGGATTCACCCCTCCACTTT.

The CDR3 loop is CASSHQLTGPNEQFF. In nucleotides, the CDR3 is TGTGCCAGCAGCCACCAGTTGACAGGTCCAAATGAGCAGTTCTTC. V is TRBV3-1 (or the pseudogene TRBV3-2) and J is TRBJ2-1, with a tentative D call TRBD1 (6 bases). V shed 3 bases and J shed 7 bases, with 16 bases lying between them. Germline CDR1 and CDR2: LGHDT and YNNKEL (reference sequence). The CDR3 is 15 amino acids.

This chain connects TRBV6-2 or TRBV6-3 to TRBJ1-5; tentatively, D is TRBD1 (6 bases). This CDR3 has 14 residues. Germline-derived CDR1 and CDR2 are MNHEY and SVGEGT. Trimming took off 7 bases at V and 9 bases at J, with 19 bases between the two ends. The CDR3 bases are TGTGCCAGCACCCCCACAGGGTCCAGCTTGCCCCAGCATTTT. Residues: CASTPTGSSLPQHF.

The chain employs TRBV10-3 and TRBJ2-1, with 12 bases identical to TRBD2. Germline V CDR1 and CDR2: ENHRY, SYGVKD. Unmatched junction bases numbered 9, after V lost 10 bases and J lost 8 bases. The CDR3 runs 14 residues. This chain's CDR3 is CATSMTSGGDEQFF. CDR3 coding DNA: TGTGCCACGAGTATGACTAGCGGGGGAGATGAGCAGTTCTTC.

Here the CDR3 reads CASSYDRGPNSPLHF. The CDR3 coding sequence is TGTGCCAGCAGTTACGACAGGGGACCTAATTCACCCCTCCACTTT. The chain has TRBV6-6 and TRBJ1-6; 8 positions match TRBD1. This CDR3 has 15 residues. CDR1 is MNHNY, CDR2 SVGAGI, per germline (reference sequence). Germline trimming cut 2 bases from V and 6 bases from J; bases unmatched to any gene: 3.

The rearrangement links TRBV27 to TRBJ2-3; D remains unclear. Deletions cut 0 bases from V and 6 bases from J, with 7 bases between. The CDR3 length is 13 residues. The germline V gene has CDR1 MNHEY and CDR2 SMNVEV (reference sequence). CDR3 sequence (DNA): TGTGCCAGCAGTTTATCCTGGAGTGATACGCAGTATTTT. Translation: CASSLSWSDTQYF.

This clone was recorded only once. The chain uses TRBV6-2 or TRBV6-3 and TRBJ2-3; TRBD1 matches at 7 bases. Unmatched junction bases numbered 11, after V lost 5 bases and J lost 6 bases. From germline, CDR1 is MNHEY and CDR2 SVGEGT. This CDR3 has 15 residues. This CDR3 reads CASSRDSPKRDTQYF. CDR3 coding DNA: TGTGCCAGCAGTAGGGACAGCCCGAAGAGGGATACGCAGTATTTT.

V and J are TRBV6-2 or TRBV6-3 and TRBJ1-5; 8 positions agree with TRBD1. This CDR3 comprises 15 residues. V lost 4 bases to trimming and J lost 9 bases; unmatched junction nucleotides: 11. Germline V gene lookup returns CDR1 MNHEY and CDR2 SVGEGT. The chain's CDR3 is CASSSLTGAHWPQHF. The DNA for the CDR3 is TGTGCCAGCAGTTCATTGACAGGGGCCCACTGGCCCCAGCATTTT.

The CDR3 coding sequence is TGCGCCAGCATGCCGGATTCGATTAGCACCCACAATGAGCAGTTCTTC. Translation: CASMPDSISTHNEQFF. The V call is TRBV23-1, the J call TRBJ2-1; D gene unclear. TRBV23-1 has ORF status, its function being uncertain. The CDR3 is 16 residues long. V was clipped by 7 bases and J by 5 bases, with 21 bases between them.

In its sample, this clone was seen once. The rearrangement links TRBV6-1 to TRBJ1-5; TRBD1 might be the D (5 bases). CDR3 length: 15 amino acids. Trimming shortened V by 1 base and J by 5 bases, and 12 bases separated the two germline ends. Germline V gene lookup returns CDR1 MNHNS and CDR2 SASEGT. The CDR3 region has the DNA TGTGCCAGCAGTGAAGGGGGAGGGGTTCATCAGCCCCAGCATTTT. Its protein is CASSEGGGVHQPQHF.

CDR3 amino acids: CASSPGTGYGNTIYF. For the CDR3, the DNA is TGTGCCAGCAGCCCAGGGACAGGGTATGGAAACACCATATATTTT. The chain combines TRBV9 with TRBJ1-3; 9 positions match TRBD1. The CDR3 covers 15 residues. V trimming: 4 bases; J trimming: 3 bases; junction bases outside the gene matches: 5. Germline CDR1 reads SGDLS; CDR2 reads YYNGEE.

V and J are TRBV5-5 and TRBJ2-3, with 9 bases fitting TRBD2. CDR3 size: 13 residues. The V gene end was trimmed by 0 bases and the J gene end by 9 bases; junction bases not matched to a gene: 2. Germline V gene lookup returns CDR1 SGHKS and CDR2 YYEKEE (reference sequence). CDR3 DNA sequence: TGTGCCAGCAGCTTGGAGACTAGCGGAACGCAGTATTTT. Protein sequence: CASSLETSGTQYF.

The chain uses TRBV6-5 and TRBJ2-7; no firm D call. The CDR3 is made up of 13 amino acids. The V end lost 0 bases, the J end lost 4 bases, and 7 bases lay between the germline ends. CDR1 MNHEY and CDR2 SVGAGI come from the germline V gene. This CDR3 reads CASSYSRRYEQYF. The CDR3 coding sequence is TGTGCCAGCAGTTACTCGAGAAGATACGAGCAGTACTTC.

This chain links TRBV5-4 with TRBJ1-1; D is unclear. Trimming shortened V by 2 bases and J by 1 base, and 9 bases separated the two germline ends. Looked up from germline, CDR1 is SGHNT and CDR2 is YYREEE (reference sequence). This CDR3 is built from 14 residues. The CDR3 DNA reads as TGTGCCAGCAGCTTTGACACGAGGAACACTGAAGCTTTCTTT. Translating gives CASSFDTRNTEAFF. Variable domain in full (rest from reference TRBV5-4 and TRBJ1-1): ETGVTQSPTHLIKTRGQQVTLRCSSQSGHNTVSWYQQALGQGPQFIFQYYREEENGRGNFPPRFSGLQFPNYSSELNVNALELDDSALYLCASSFDTRNTEAFFGQGTRLTVV.

The CDR3 DNA reads as TGTGCCAGCTCCCCTCCCAGGACAGGAAATGAAAAACTGTTTTTT. It encodes CASSPPRTGNEKLFF. This chain links TRBV18 with TRBJ1-4; 7 nucleotides align to TRBD1. The CDR3 totals 15 residues. V trimming: 6 bases; J trimming: 5 bases; junction bases outside the gene matches: 9. Germline CDR1 reads KGHSH; CDR2 reads LQKENI.

This clone has only one observation. The chain's CDR3 is CASSVRGISDTQYF. CDR3 nucleotides: TGTGCCAGCAGCGTAAGAGGGATTTCGGATACGCAGTATTTT. The chain is built from TRBV9 and TRBJ2-3, with TRBD2 as a possible D gene (5 bases). V was trimmed by 1 base and J by 6 bases, leaving 12 bases between them. Per the germline V gene, CDR1 is SGDLS and CDR2 is YYNGEE. The length of the CDR3 is 14 residues.